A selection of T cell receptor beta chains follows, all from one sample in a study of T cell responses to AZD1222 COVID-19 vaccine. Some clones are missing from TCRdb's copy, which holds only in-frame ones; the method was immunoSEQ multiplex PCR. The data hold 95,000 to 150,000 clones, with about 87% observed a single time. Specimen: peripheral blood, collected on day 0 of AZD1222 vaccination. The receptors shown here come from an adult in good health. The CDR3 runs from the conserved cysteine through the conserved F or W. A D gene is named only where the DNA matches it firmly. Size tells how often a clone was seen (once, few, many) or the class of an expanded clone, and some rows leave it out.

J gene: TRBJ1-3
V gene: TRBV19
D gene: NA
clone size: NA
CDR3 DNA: TGTGCCAGTAGTCCCCCGGGCCTAGAACTATGTTTT
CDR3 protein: CASSPPGLELCF

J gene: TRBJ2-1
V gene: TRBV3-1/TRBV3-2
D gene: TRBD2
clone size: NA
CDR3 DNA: TGTGCCAGCAGCCCCTGGGGTAGCGGGGGGGCTAATGAGCAGTTCTTC
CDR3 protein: CASSPWGSGGANEQFF

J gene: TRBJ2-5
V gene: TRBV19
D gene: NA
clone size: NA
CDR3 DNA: TGTGCCAGTAGTATAGAACCCCTCCAAGAGACCCAGTACTTC
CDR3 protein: CASSIEPLQETQYF

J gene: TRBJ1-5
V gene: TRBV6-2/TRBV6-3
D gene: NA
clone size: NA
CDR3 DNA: TGTGCCAGCAGTTACGCAGGGCCGGGGATTAGCAATCAGCCCCAGCATTTT
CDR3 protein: CASSYAGPGISNQPQHF

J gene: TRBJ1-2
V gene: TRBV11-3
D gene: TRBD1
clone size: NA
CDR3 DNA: TGTGCCAGCAGCTCGGGACAGCTTGCCTATGGCTACACCTTC
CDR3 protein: CASSSGQLAYGYTF

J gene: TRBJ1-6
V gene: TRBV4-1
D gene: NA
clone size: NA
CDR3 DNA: TGCGCCAGCAGCCATGGTAATTCACCCCTCCACTTT
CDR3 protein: CASSHGNSPLHF

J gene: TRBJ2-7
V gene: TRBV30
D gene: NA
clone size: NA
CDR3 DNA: TGTGCCTGGAGACCCGGGACCTACGAGCAGTACTTC
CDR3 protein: CAWRPGTYEQYF

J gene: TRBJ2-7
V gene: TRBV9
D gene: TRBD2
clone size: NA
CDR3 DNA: TGTGCCAGCAGCGTAGCTAGCGGGAGCGTCTACGAGCAGTACTTC
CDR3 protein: CASSVASGSVYEQYF

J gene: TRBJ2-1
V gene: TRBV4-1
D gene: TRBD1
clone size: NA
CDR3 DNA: TGCGCCAGCAGCCTGGCCGGGACAGCGCGCGATGAGCAGTTCTTC
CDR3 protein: CASSLAGTARDEQFF

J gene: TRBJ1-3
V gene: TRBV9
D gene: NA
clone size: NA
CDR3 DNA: TGTGCCAGCAGCGGTACGGTCCACTCTGGAAACACCATATATTTT
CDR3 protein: CASSGTVHSGNTIYF

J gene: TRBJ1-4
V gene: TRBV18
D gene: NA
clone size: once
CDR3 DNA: TGTGCCAGCTCACAAACAGGGCCGTCTGAAAAACTGTTTTTT
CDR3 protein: CASSQTGPSEKLFF

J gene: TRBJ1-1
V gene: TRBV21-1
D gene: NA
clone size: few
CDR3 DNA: TGTGCCAGCCTCTCTGTCTCTGAAAGGGTGAACACTGAAGCTTTCTTT
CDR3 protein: CASLSVSERVNTEAFF

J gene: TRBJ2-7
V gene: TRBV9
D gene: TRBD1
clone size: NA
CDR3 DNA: TGTGCCAGCAGCGTAGAGCAGGGGGCTATGAACGAGCAGTACTTC
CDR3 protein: CASSVEQGAMNEQYF

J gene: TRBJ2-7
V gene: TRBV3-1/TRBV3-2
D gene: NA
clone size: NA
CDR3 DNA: TGTGCCAGCAGCCAGGAGACCTACGAGCAGTACTTC
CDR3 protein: CASSQETYEQYF

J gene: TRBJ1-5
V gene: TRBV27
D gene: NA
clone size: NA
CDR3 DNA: TGTGCCAGCAGTTTATTCAGTAATCAGCCCCAGCATTTT
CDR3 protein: CASSLFSNQPQHF

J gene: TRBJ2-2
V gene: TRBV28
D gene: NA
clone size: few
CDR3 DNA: TGTGCCAGCAGTTTTTTGTGGACAGTGAACACCGGGGAGCTGTTTTTT
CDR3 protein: CASSFLWTVNTGELFF

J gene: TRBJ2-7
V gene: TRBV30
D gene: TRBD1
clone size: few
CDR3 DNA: TGTGCCTGGAGTAGAGACAGGGACCACGAGCAGTACTTC
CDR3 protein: CAWSRDRDHEQYF

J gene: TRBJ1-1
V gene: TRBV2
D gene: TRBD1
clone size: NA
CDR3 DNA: TGTGCCAGCAGCGCCGGGACAGTGAACACTGAAGCTTTCTTT
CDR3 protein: CASSAGTVNTEAFF

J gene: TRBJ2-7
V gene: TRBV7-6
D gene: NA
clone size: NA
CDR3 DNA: TGTGCCAGCAGCTTAGTGCACGGTTCCTACGAGCAGTACTTC
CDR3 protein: CASSLVHGSYEQYF

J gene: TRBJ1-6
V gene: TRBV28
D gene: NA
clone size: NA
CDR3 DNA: TGTGCCAGCAGTTTCCAGTCACCCCTCCACTTT
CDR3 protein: CASSFQSPLHF

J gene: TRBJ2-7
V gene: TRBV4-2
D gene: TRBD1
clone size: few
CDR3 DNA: TGTGCCAGCAGCCAAGTACAGGGGGACCCCAACGAGCAGTACTTC
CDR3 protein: CASSQVQGDPNEQYF

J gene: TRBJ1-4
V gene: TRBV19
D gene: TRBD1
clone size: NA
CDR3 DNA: TGTGCCAGTAGCGACCGGGACAGGGTCAGGGAAAAACTGTTTTTT
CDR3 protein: CASSDRDRVREKLFF

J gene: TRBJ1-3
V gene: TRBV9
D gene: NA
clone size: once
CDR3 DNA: TGTGCCAGCAGCGGAAACACCATATATTTT
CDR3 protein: CASSGNTIYF

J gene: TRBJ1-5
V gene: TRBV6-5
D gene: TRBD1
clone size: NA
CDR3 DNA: TGTGCCAGCAGTTCCTCTTCCAGGGGGCGCAATCAGCCCCAGCATTTT
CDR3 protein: CASSSSSRGRNQPQHF

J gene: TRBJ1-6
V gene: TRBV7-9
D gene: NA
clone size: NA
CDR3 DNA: TGTGCCAGCAGCTTAGTTGGTACAGGGAATTCACCCCTCCACTTT
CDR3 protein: CASSLVGTGNSPLHF

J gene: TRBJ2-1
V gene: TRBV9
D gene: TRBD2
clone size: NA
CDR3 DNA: TGTGCCAGCAGCCCCCAAGCGGGGGGGCTTCGTGAGCAGTTCTTC
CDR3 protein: CASSPQAGGLREQFF

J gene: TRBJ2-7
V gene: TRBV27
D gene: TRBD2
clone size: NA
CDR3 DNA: TGTGCCAGCAGTTTAGGTAGCGGGAGCGGCTACGAGCAGTACTTC
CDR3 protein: CASSLGSGSGYEQYF

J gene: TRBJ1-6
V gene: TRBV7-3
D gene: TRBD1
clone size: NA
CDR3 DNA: TGTGCCAGCAGCTTAAATGACAGGGGTTCACCCCTCCACTTT
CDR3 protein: CASSLNDRGSPLHF

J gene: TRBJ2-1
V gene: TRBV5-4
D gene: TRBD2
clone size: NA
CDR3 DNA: TGTGCCAGCAGCGGACCGACTAGCGGGGGGCTTTACTCCTACAATGAGCAGTTCTTC
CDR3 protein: CASSGPTSGGLYSYNEQFF

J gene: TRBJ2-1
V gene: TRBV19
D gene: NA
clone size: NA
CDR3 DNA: TGTGCCAGTAGTATAGCAGGGGGGACCTACAATGAGCAGTTCTTC
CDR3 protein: CASSIAGGTYNEQFF

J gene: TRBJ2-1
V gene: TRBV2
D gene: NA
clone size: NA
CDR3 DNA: TGTGCCAGCAGTGAAGATTACAATGAGCAGTTCTTC
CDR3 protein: CASSEDYNEQFF

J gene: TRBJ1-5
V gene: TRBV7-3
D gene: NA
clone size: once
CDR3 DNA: TGTGCCAGCAGCATGCCGCACCTTACCTGGGGGTCTAGCAATCAGCCCCAGCATTTT
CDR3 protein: CASSMPHLTWGSSNQPQHF

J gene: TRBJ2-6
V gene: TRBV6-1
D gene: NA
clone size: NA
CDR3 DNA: TGTGCCAGCAGTGACAGGGGGGCTGGGGCCAACGTCCTGACTTTC
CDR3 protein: CASSDRGAGANVLTF

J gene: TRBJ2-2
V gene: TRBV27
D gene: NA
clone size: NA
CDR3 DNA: TGTGCCAGCAGTTTAACGGGGGGCATCGCCGGGGAGCTGTTTTTT
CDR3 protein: CASSLTGGIAGELFF

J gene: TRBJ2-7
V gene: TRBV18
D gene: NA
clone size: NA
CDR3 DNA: TGTGCCAGCTCAGAAACGCGGGGAAAGGGAAGCTCCTACGAGCAGTACTTC
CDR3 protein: CASSETRGKGSSYEQYF

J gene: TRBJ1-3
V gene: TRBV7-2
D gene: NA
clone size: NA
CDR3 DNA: TGTGCCAGCAGTCCCTCCGGGACAAACTCTGGAAACACCATATATTTT
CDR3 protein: CASSPSGTNSGNTIYF

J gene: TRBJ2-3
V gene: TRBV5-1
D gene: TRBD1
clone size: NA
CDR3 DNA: TGCGCCAGCAGTCCCGGACAGGAAGCAGATACGCAGTATTTT
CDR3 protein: CASSPGQEADTQYF

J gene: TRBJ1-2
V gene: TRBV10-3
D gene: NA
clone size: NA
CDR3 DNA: TGTGCCATCAGTGACGGGGGAGGATACTATGGCTACACCTTC
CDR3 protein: CAISDGGGYYGYTF

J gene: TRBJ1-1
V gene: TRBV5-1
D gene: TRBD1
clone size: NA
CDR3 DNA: TGCGCCAGCAGCTTTGGGACAGGGACTCTGGACACTGAAGCTTTCTTT
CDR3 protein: CASSFGTGTLDTEAFF

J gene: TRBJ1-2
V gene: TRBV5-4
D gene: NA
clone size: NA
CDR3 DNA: TGTGCCAGCACCCTGAGGGGCCAGGAAGGTAACTATGGCTACACCTTC
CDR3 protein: CASTLRGQEGNYGYTF

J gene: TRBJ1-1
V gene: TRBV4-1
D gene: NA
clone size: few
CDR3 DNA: TGCGCCAGCAGCCAGGGTAGACAGGCCCTTCTTGAAGCTTTCTTT
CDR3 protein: CASSQGRQALLEAFF

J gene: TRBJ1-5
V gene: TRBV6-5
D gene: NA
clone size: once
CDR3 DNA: TGTGCCAGCGAGGGGGATCAGCCCCAGCATTTT
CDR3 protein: CASEGDQPQHF

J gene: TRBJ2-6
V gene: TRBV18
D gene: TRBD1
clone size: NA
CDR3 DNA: TGTGCCAGCTCACCATTTCAGGGGACAGGGGGCTCTGGGGCCAACGTCCTGACTTTC
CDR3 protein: CASSPFQGTGGSGANVLTF

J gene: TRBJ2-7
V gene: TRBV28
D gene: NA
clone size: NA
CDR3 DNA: TGTGCCAGCAGACCTAGAGGGTATGGGTACGAGCAGTACTTC
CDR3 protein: CASRPRGYGYEQYF

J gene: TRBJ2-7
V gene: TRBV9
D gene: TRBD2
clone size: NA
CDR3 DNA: TGTGCCAGCAGCGAGGGGACTAAGTACTACGAGCAGTACTTC
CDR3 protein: CASSEGTKYYEQYF

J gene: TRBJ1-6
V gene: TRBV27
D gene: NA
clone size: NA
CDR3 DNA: TGTGCCAGCTCCCACAGGGATTATTCACCCCTCCACTTT
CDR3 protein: CASSHRDYSPLHF

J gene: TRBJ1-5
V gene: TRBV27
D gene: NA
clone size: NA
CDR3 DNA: TGTGCCAGCAGTTTATTTCCGGAGGGCAATCAGCCCCAGCATTTT
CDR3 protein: CASSLFPEGNQPQHF